These 19 T cell receptor beta chains originate from one sample sequenced in a study of vaccination and CD4 T cells after COVID-19. Antigen specificity for these receptors is unknown. Sequenced with the Oncomine TCR Beta short-read assay was DNA taken from cultured CD4+ T cells. One entry per CDR3 protein, called by TCRdb with MiXCR from the PCR reads. The sample includes several thousand distinct CDR3 sequences, roughly 61% of them seen just once. Treatment in this sample: roughly 11-day PBMC culture with coronavirus spike peptide pools or control peptides (ViraFEST assay). The input for sequencing was cultured CD4+ T cells from blood, taken after SARS-CoV-2 vaccination. These receptors all come from a human donor with COVID-19.

This chain uses TRBV25-1 with TRBJ1-1, with D unresolved. CDR1 is MGHDK, CDR2 SYGVNS, per germline. The CDR3 sequence is 13 residues long. V lost 5 bases and J lost 1, with 8 bases in between. The CDR3 DNA reads TGTGCCAGCAGTCGCAAGGAGAACACTGAAGCTTTCTTT. Translating gives CASSRKENTEAFF.

The chain couples TRBV27 to TRBJ2-3; 10 bases are shared with TRBD2. J was trimmed by 10 bases and V by 4 bases; bases with no gene match: 8. The CDR3 spans 14 residues. The germline V gene has CDR1 MNHEY and CDR2 SMNVEV (reference sequence). The DNA of the CDR3 is TGTGCCAGCAGTTCATTAGAGCGGGGGGGATCGCAGTATTTT. It translates to CASSSLERGGSQYF.

The genes are TRBV30 and TRBJ1-2, with D tentatively TRBD1 (6 bases). Trimming took 3 bases from V and 8 from J, leaving 13 bases between them. The CDR3 consists of 12 residues. CDR1 and CDR2 (germline): GTSNPN, SVGIG (reference sequence). This chain's CDR3 is CAWRGRGGGYTF. The DNA for the CDR3 is TGTGCCTGGAGGGGACGCGGGGGCGGCTACACCTTC.

This clonotype was seen once. The genes are TRBV7-9 and TRBJ1-2; possibly TRBD1 for D (5 bases). The CDR3 runs to 15 residues. V was clipped by 1 base and J by 5 bases, with 14 bases between them. CDR1 and CDR2 (germline): SEHNR, FQNEAQ (reference sequence). CDR3 sequence (DNA): TGTGCCAGCAGCTTAGAGACGGGACGGAGGTATGGCTACACCTTC. Its translation: CASSLETGRRYGYTF. The variable domain in full, completed from reference TRBV7-9 and TRBJ1-2, reads DTGVSQNPRHKITKRGQNVTFRCDPISEHNRLYWYRQTLGQGPEFLTYFQNEAQLEKSRLLSDRFSAERPKGSFSTLEIQRTEQGDSAMYLCASSLETGRRYGYTFGSGTRLTVV.

CDR3 loop: CSARDGGLVYGYTF. Here the CDR3 DNA reads TGCAGTGCTAGAGATGGGGGGCTGGTCTATGGCTACACCTTC. The V call is TRBV20-1, the J call TRBJ1-2, with a weak D call TRBD1 (6 bases). Germline V CDR1 and CDR2: DFQATT, SNEGSKA (reference sequence). The V end was cut by 0 bases, the J end by 4 bases, with 12 bases between. The length of the CDR3 is 14 residues.

The chain carries TRBV2 and TRBJ2-1; 12 bases are shared with TRBD2. V trimming: 11 bases; J trimming: 7 bases; junction bases outside the gene matches: 9. Germline lookup yields CDR1 SNHLY and CDR2 FYNNEI. This CDR3 spans 14 amino acids. CDR3 sequence: CASKTSGGSNEQFF. In DNA, the CDR3 is TGTGCCTCCAAGACTAGCGGGGGATCAAATGAGCAGTTCTTC.

V is TRBV27 and J is TRBJ1-1; TRBD1 might be the D (5 bases). This CDR3 comprises 13 residues. V lost 7 bases and J 4 bases, leaving 13 bases between the germline ends. Germline V CDR1 and CDR2: MNHEY, SMNVEV (reference sequence). CDR3 residues: CASTGKGVTEAFF. CDR3 sequence (DNA): TGTGCCAGCACGGGGAAAGGGGTCACTGAAGCTTTCTTT.

The chain has TRBV20-1 and TRBJ2-3; 11 nucleotides match TRBD2. The J segment lost 2 bases and the V segment lost 5 bases, leaving 15 bases of the junction unmatched. This CDR3 has 18 amino acids. Germline V lookup: CDR1 DFQATT, CDR2 SNEGSKA (reference sequence). CDR3 sequence reads: CSARPSRLAGIITDTQYF. CDR3 coding DNA: TGCAGTGCTCGACCGTCCAGACTAGCGGGGATAATCACAGATACGCAGTATTTT.

The chain joins TRBV6-5 to TRBJ2-7; D is tentatively TRBD1 or TRBD2 (5 bases each). This CDR3 comprises 15 residues. Trimming took 2 bases from V and 6 from J, leaving 17 bases between them. CDR1 and CDR2 (germline): MNHEY, SVGAGI. CDR3 nucleotide sequence: TGTGCCAGCAGTTACAAATGGTCGCTTGGGACCGAGCAGTACTTC. Residues: CASSYKWSLGTEQYF.

This clonotype was counted a few times. The V and J genes are TRBV6-2 or TRBV6-3 and TRBJ2-7; 8 bases are shared with TRBD2. This CDR3 is 13 amino acids long. The germline CDR1 and CDR2 sequences are MNHEY and SVGEGT. Trimming at V came to 11 bases and at J to 3 bases, leaving 9 bases not matched to a gene. The CDR3 DNA is TGTGCCGGGTCCCGGGGGGGCAACTACGAGCAGTACTTC. It is translated as CAGSRGGNYEQYF.

The chain employs TRBV7-2 and TRBJ2-3, with 11 bases aligning to TRBD2. V lost 0 bases and J lost 4; bases outside the gene matches: 6. Germline CDR1 reads SGHTA; CDR2 reads FQGNSA. The CDR3 is 17 residues long. The CDR3 coding sequence is TGTGCCAGCAGCTTAGCCGCCTTGACTAGCGGGGCAGATACGCAGTATTTT. This codes for CASSLAALTSGADTQYF. The full variable domain, rest sourced from reference TRBV7-2 and TRBJ2-3, is GAGVSQSPSNKVTEKGKDVELRCDPISGHTALYWYRQSLGQGLEFLIYFQGNSAPDKSGLPSDRFSAERTGGSVSTLTIQRTQQEDSAVYLCASSLAALTSGADTQYFGPGTRLTVL.

The chain couples TRBV7-2 to TRBJ1-5, with D unclear. Trimming left V 0 bases short and J 2 bases short, with 5 bases between. The length of the CDR3 is 14 residues. The germline gives CDR1 SGHTA, CDR2 FQGNSA. CDR3 bases: TGTGCCAGCAGCTTAGCGGGTCGCAATCAGCCCCAGCATTTT. It codes for CASSLAGRNQPQHF. The whole variable domain, filled in from reference TRBV7-2 and TRBJ1-5, reads GAGVSQSPSNKVTEKGKDVELRCDPISGHTALYWYRQSLGQGLEFLIYFQGNSAPDKSGLPSDRFSAERTGGSVSTLTIQRTQQEDSAVYLCASSLAGRNQPQHFGDGTRLSIL.

The chain is built from TRBV27 and TRBJ1-5; 10 bases are shared with TRBD1. This CDR3 has 16 residues. The germline CDR1 and CDR2 sequences are MNHEY and SMNVEV (reference sequence). V lost 1 base, J lost 1 base, and 1 base stayed unmatched. CDR3 bases: TGTGCCAGCAGTTTATTGGGACAGGGGAGCAATCAGCCCCAGCATTTT. Translating gives CASSLLGQGSNQPQHF.

The genes are TRBV28 and TRBJ1-5; 7 nucleotides line up with TRBD1. V was clipped by 6 bases and J by 0 bases; unmatched bases: 8. The CDR3 is 16 amino acids. The germline V gene encodes CDR1 MDHEN and CDR2 SYDVKM. The CDR3 reads CASSTGGGFSNQPQHF. The DNA of the CDR3 is TGTGCCAGCAGCACAGGAGGGGGCTTTAGCAATCAGCCCCAGCATTTT.

The rearrangement uses TRBV28 and TRBJ1-5; 7 nucleotides line up with TRBD1. CDR1 is MDHEN and CDR2 is SYDVKM in the germline V gene. V shed 3 bases and J 6 bases; nucleotides not matched to a gene: 5. This CDR3 has 14 residues. The CDR3 region has the DNA TGTGCCAGCAGTTTTGAGGGGGCGGGTCAGCCCCAGCATTTT. The encoded protein is CASSFEGAGQPQHF. The full variable domain, rest sourced from reference TRBV28 and TRBJ1-5, is DVKVTQSSRYLVKRTGEKVFLECVQDMDHENMFWYRQDPGLGLRLIYFSYDVKMKEKGDIPEGYSVSREKKERFSLILESASTNQTSMYLCASSFEGAGQPQHFGDGTRLSIL.

This chain links TRBV29-1 with TRBJ1-1, with TRBD1 matching 8 bases. Germline V gives CDR1 SQVTM, CDR2 ANQGSEA. V lost 5 bases and J lost 2; bases outside the gene matches: 4. This CDR3 comprises 13 residues. The CDR3 loop is CSVWTGLNTEAFF. CDR3 nucleotides: TGCAGCGTTTGGACAGGGCTAAACACTGAAGCTTTCTTT. The complete variable domain, with remaining parts taken from reference TRBV29-1 and TRBJ1-1, reads SAVISQKPSRDICQRGTSLTIQCQVDSQVTMMFWYRQQPGQSLTLIATANQGSEATYESGFVIDKFPISRPNLTFSTLTVSNMSPEDSSIYLCSVWTGLNTEAFFGQGTRLTVV.

The V call is TRBV28, the J call TRBJ1-4; possibly TRBD1 for D (5 bases). The germline gives CDR1 MDHEN, CDR2 SYDVKM. The CDR3 length is 13 residues. Trimming shortened V by 6 bases and J by 7 bases, and 12 bases separated the two germline ends. CDR3 sequence (DNA): TGTGCCAGCAGCTCGGGGCAATTTGAAAAACTGTTTTTT. Amino acid sequence: CASSSGQFEKLFF.

This clonotype occurred a few times. The chain employs TRBV6-5 and TRBJ1-5, with 7 bases aligning to TRBD1. V was clipped by 3 bases and J by 7 bases; unmatched bases: 9. CDR1 and CDR2 (germline): MNHEY, SVGAGI. This CDR3 spans 15 amino acids. DNA of the CDR3: TGTGCCAGCAGTTATAACGACAGGGAGGGACAGCCCCAGCATTTT. As protein: CASSYNDREGQPQHF.

J is TRBJ2-3 and V is TRBV6-2 or TRBV6-3; D is unresolved. The CDR3 is 14 amino acids. Germline values: CDR1 MNHEY, CDR2 SVGEGT. Trimming stripped 7 bases from V and 1 base from J, with 12 bases between. The CDR3 loop is CASTISYGTDTQYF. The CDR3 region has the DNA TGTGCCAGCACGATCTCGTATGGCACAGATACGCAGTATTTT.